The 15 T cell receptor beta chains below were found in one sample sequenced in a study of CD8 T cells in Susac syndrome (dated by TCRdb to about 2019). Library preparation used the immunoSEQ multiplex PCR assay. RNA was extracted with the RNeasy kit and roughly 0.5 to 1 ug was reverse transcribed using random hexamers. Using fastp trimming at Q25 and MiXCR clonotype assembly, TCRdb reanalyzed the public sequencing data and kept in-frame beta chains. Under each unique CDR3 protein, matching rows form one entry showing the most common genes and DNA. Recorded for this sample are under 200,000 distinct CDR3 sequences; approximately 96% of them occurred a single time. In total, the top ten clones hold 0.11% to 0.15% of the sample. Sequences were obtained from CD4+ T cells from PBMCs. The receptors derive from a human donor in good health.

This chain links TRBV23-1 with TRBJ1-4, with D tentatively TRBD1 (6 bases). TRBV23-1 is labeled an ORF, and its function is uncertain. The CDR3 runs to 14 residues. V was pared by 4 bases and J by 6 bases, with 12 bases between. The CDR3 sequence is CASSRGAGDEKLFF. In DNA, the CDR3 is TGCGCCAGCAGTCGGGGGGCGGGGGATGAAAAACTGTTTTTT.

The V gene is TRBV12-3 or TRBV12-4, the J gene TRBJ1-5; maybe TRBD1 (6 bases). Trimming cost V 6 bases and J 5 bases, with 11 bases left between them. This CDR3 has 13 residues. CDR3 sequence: CASRMDSDQPQHF. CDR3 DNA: TGTGCCAGCAGGATGGACAGCGATCAGCCCCAGCATTTT.

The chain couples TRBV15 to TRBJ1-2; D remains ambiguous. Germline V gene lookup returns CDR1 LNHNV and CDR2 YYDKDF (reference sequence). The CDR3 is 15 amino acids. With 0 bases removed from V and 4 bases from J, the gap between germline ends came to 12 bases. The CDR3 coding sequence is TGTGCCACCAGCAGAGATCTGGGGAAGGGCTATGGCTACACCTTC. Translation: CATSRDLGKGYGYTF.

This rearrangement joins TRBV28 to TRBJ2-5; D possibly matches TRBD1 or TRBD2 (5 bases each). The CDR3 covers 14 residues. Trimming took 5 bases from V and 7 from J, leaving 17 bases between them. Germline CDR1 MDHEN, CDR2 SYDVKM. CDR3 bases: TGTGCCAGCAGTCCCTCTCCACTTGGGGGGACCCAGTACTTC. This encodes CASSPSPLGGTQYF.

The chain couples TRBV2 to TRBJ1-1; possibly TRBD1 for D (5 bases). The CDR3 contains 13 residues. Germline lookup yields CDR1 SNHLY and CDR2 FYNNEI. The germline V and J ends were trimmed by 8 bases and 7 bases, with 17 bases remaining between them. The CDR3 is CASGGDLWIEAFF. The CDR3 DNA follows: TGTGCCAGCGGGGGGGACCTTTGGATTGAAGCTTTCTTT. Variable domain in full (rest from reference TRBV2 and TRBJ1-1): EPEVTQTPSHQVTQMGQEVILRCVPISNHLYFYWYRQILGQKVEFLVSFYNNEISEKSEIFDDQFSVERPDGSNFTLKIRSTKLEDSAMYFCASGGDLWIEAFFGQGTRLTVV.

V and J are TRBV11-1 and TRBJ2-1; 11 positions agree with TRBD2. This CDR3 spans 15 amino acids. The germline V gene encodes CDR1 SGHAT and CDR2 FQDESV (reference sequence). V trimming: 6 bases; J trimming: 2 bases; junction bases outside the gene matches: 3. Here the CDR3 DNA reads TGTGCCAGCAGGCTACTAGCGGGGGCCTACAATGAGCAGTTCTTC. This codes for CASRLLAGAYNEQFF.

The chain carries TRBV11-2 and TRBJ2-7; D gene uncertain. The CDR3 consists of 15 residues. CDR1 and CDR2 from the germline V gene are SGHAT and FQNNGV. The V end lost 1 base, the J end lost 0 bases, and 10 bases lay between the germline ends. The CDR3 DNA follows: TGTGCCAGCAGCTTAGGAGAATACGGCTCCTACGAGCAGTACTTC. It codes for CASSLGEYGSYEQYF.

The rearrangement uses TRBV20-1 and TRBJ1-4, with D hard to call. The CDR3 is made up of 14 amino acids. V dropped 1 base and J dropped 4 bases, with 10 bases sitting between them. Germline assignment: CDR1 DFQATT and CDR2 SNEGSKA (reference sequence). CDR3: CSARVARSNEKLFF. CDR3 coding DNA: TGCAGTGCTAGAGTCGCACGGAGTAATGAAAAACTGTTTTTT.

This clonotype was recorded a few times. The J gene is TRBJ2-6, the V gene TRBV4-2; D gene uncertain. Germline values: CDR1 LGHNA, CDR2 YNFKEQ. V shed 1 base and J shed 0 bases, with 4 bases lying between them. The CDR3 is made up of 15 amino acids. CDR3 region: CASSQGISGANVLTF. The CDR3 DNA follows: TGTGCCAGCAGCCAAGGGATCTCTGGGGCCAACGTCCTGACTTTC.

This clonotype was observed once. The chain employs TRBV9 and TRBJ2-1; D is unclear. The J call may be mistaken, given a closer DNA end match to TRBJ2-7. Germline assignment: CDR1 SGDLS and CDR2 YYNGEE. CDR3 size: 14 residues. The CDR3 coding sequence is TGTGCCAGCAGCGTAGATCAGCAAAACAATGAGCAGTACTTC. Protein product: CASSVDQQNNEQYF.

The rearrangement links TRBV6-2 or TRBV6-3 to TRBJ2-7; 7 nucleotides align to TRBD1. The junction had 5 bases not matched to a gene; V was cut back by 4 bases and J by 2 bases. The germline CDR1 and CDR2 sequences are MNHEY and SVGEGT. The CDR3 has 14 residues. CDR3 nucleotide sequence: TGTGCCAGCAGTTTATCGGACAGGACCTACGAGCAGTACTTC. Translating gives CASSLSDRTYEQYF.

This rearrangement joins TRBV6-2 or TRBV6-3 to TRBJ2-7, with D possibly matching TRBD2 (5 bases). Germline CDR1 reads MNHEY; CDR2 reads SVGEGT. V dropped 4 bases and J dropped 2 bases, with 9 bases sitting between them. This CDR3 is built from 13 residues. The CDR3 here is CASSLMRAYEQYF. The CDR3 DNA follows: TGTGCCAGCAGTTTGATGAGGGCCTACGAGCAGTACTTC.

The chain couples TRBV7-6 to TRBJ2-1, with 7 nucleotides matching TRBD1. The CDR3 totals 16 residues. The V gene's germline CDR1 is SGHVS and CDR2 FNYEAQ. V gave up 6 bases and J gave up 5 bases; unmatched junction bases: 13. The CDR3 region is CASSPSGRQGHNEQFF. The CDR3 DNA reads TGTGCCAGCAGTCCCTCGGGACGACAGGGCCACAATGAGCAGTTCTTC. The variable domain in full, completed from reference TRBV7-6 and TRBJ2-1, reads GAGVSQSPRYKVTKRGQDVALRCDPISGHVSLYWYRQALGQGPEFLTYFNYEAQQDKSGLPNDRFSAERPEGSISTLTIQRTEQRDSAMYRCASSPSGRQGHNEQFFGPGTRLTVL.

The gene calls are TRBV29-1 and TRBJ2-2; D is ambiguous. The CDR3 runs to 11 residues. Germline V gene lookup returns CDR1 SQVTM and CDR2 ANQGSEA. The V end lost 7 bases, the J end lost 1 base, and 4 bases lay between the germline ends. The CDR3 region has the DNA TGCAGCGCCCGGAACACCGGGGAGCTGTTTTTT. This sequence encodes CSARNTGELFF.

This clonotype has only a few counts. The CDR3 spells CASSQVSDTQYF. Written as DNA, the CDR3 is TGTGCCAGCAGCCAGGTTTCGGATACGCAGTATTTT. The rearrangement links TRBV3-1 to TRBJ2-3; D call uncertain. CDR1 and CDR2 (germline): LGHDT, YNNKEL (reference sequence). The CDR3 extends over 12 amino acids. Trimming cost V 3 bases and J 6 bases, with 7 bases left between them.